The T cell receptor (beta chain) under discussion was sequenced for a study of beta chain features in type 1 diabetes. On the study more broadly: Age, gender and cell yields were similar between patients and healthy donors. Across all samples, some 98 million sorted cells were examined.

Study findings and constraints: Type 1 diabetes patients showed fewer insertions and more deletions at VDJ junctions.

The table lists this clone with a few counts. What it binds is not known. The sample carries other DNA sequences with the same CDR3. Every bit of the isolated RNA underwent reverse transcription, so sequencing read expressed TCRB transcripts. The repertoire was sequenced with immunoSEQ multiplex PCR; TCRdb's copy has only in-frame clones and lacks some. The table has 810,000 or so clones, 17% seen once; the top ten hold about 0.02%. The length of the CDR3 is 13 residues. The germline V gene has CDR1 SQVTM and CDR2 ANQGSEA. The V and J ends lost 4 bases and 4 bases, in that order; junction bases with no gene match: 6.

This clonotype originated in a woman between 18 and 29 years old in good health. Sequencing used naive CD4+ T cells from blood. This rearrangement joins TRBV29-1 to TRBJ1-1, with TRBD1 matching over 7 bases. The DNA of the CDR3 is TGCAGCGTTGGGGCGGGGACAGTCACTGAAGCTTTCTTT. It encodes CSVGAGTVTEAFF.